This TCR beta chain was recovered during a study of blood T cell repertoires in COVID-19. Measured with immunoSEQ multiplex PCR; TCRdb has only the in-frame clones, and not every one. The data show approximately 260,000 clones, approximately 85% seen once. V was clipped by 6 bases and J by 2 bases; unmatched bases: 9. CDR1 and CDR2 (germline): SNHLY, FYNNEI. CDR3 size: 16 residues. Material for sequencing was peripheral blood. J is TRBJ2-3 and V is TRBV2; 9 nucleotides align to TRBD2. The TCR was taken from a woman in her 70s with acute or convalescent COVID-19. DNA for the CDR3: TGTGCCAGCAGGTTAAATAGCGGGGGTCTCACAGATACGCAGTATTTT. It translates to CASRLNSGGLTDTQYF.